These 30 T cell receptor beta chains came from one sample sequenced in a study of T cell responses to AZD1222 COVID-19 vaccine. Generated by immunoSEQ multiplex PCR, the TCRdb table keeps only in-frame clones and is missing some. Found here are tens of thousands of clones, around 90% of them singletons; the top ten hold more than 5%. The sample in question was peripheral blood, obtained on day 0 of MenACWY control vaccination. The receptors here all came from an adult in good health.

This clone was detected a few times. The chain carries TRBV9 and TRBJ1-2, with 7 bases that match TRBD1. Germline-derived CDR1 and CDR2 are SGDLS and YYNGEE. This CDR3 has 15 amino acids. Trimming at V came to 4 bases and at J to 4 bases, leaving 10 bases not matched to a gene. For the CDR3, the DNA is TGTGCCAGCAGCCCTTCGGGACAGATTCTCTATGGCTACACCTTC. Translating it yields CASSPSGQILYGYTF.

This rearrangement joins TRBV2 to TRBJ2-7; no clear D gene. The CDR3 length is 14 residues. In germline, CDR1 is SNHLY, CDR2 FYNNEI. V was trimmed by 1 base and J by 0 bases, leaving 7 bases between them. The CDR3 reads CASSEEGRSYEQYF. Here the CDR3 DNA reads TGTGCCAGCAGTGAAGAAGGCCGCTCCTACGAGCAGTACTTC.

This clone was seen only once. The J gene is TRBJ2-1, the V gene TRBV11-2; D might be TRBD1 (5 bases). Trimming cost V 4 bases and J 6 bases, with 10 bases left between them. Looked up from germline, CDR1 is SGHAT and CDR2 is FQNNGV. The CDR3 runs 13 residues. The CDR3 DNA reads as TGTGCCAGCAGCTCTTCGCAGGGCAATGAGCAGTTCTTC. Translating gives CASSSSQGNEQFF.

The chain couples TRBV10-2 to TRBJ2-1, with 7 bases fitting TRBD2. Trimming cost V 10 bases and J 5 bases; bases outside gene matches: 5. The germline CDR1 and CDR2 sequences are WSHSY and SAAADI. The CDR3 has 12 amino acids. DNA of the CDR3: TGCGCCACTCGGGACTACCACAATGAGCAGTTCTTC. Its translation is CATRDYHNEQFF.

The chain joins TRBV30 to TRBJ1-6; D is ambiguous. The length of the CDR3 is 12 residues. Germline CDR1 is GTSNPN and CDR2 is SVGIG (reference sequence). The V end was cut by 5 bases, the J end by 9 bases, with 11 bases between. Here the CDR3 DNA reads TGTGCCTGGTCGGGTGGGATTTCACCCCTCCACTTT. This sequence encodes CAWSGGISPLHF. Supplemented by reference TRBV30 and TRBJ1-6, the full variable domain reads SQTIHQWPATLVQPVGSPLSLECTVEGTSNPNLYWYRQAAGRGLQLLFYSVGIGQISSEVPQNLSASRPQDRQFILSSKKLLLSDSGFYLCAWSGGISPLHFGNGTRLTVT.

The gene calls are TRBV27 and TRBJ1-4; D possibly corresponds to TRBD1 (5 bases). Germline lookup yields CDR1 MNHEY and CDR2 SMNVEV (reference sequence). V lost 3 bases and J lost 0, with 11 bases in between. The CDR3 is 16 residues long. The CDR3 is CASSLGGVTTNEKLFF. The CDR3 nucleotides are TGTGCCAGCAGTTTGGGGGGAGTGACAACTAATGAAAAACTGTTTTTT. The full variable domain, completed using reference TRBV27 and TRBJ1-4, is EAQVTQNPRYLITVTGKKLTVTCSQNMNHEYMSWYRQDPGLGLRQIYYSMNVEVTDKGDVPEGYKVSRKEKRNFPLILESPSPNQTSLYFCASSLGGVTTNEKLFFGSGTQLSVL.

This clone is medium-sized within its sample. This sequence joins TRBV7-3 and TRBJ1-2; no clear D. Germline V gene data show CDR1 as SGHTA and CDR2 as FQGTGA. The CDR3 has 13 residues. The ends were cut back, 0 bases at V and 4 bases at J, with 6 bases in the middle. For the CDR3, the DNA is TGTGCCAGCAGCTTAACTCATATCTATGGCTACACCTTC. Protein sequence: CASSLTHIYGYTF.

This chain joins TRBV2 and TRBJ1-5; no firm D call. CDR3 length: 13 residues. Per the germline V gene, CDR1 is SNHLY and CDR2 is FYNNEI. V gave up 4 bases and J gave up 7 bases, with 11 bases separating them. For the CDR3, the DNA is TGTGCCAGCAGTGTAAGAAATCGGCAGCCCCAGCATTTT. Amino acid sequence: CASSVRNRQPQHF. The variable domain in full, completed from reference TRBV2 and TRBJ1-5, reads EPEVTQTPSHQVTQMGQEVILRCVPISNHLYFYWYRQILGQKVEFLVSFYNNEISEKSEIFDDQFSVERPDGSNFTLKIRSTKLEDSAMYFCASSVRNRQPQHFGDGTRLSIL.

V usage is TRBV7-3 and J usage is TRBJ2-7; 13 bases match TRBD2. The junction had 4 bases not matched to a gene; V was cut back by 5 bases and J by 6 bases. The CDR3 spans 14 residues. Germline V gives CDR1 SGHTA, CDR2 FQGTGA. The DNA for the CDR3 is TGTGCCAGCAGCACGGGACTAGCGGGGACCGAGCAGTACTTC. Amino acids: CASSTGLAGTEQYF.

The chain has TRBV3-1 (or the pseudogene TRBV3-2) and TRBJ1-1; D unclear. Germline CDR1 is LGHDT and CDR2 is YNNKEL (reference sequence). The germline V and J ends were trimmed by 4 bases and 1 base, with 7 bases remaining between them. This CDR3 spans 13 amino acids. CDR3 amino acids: CASSRGANTEAFF. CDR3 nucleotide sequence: TGTGCCAGCAGCCGTGGAGCGAACACTGAAGCTTTCTTT.

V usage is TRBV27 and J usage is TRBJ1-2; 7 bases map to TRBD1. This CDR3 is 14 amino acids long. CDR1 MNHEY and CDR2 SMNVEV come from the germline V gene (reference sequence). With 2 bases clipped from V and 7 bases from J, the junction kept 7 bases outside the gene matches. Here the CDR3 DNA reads TGTGCCAGCAGTTTACGGGACAGACGAAGTGGCTACACCTTC. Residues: CASSLRDRRSGYTF.

The CDR3 is CASSVATGHSGNTIYF. The CDR3 nucleotides are TGTGCCAGCAGCGTAGCTACAGGCCACTCTGGAAACACCATATATTTT. V is TRBV9 and J is TRBJ1-3, with a tentative D call TRBD1 (5 bases). V shed 0 bases and J shed 0 bases, with 10 bases lying between them. This CDR3 region has 16 residues. CDR1 SGDLS and CDR2 YYNGEE come from the germline V gene.

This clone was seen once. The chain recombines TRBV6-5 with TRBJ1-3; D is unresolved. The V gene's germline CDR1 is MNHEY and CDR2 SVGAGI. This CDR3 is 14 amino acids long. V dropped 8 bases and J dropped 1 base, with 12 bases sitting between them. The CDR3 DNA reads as TGTGCCAGCCAGCCGGCCCCGTCTGGAAACACCATATATTTT. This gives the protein CASQPAPSGNTIYF.

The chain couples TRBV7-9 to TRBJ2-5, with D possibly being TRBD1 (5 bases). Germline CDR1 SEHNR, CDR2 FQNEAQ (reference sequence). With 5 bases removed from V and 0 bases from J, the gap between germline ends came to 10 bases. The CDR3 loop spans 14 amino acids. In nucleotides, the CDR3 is TGTGCCAGCAGCCCGGGCAGGGACCAAGAGACCCAGTACTTC. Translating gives CASSPGRDQETQYF.

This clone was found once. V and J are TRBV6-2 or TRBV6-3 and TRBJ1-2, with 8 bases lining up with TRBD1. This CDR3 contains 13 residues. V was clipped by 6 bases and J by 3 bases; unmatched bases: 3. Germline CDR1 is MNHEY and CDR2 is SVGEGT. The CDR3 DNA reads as TGTGCCAGCAGCCCGACAGGGGACTATGGCTACACCTTC. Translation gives CASSPTGDYGYTF.

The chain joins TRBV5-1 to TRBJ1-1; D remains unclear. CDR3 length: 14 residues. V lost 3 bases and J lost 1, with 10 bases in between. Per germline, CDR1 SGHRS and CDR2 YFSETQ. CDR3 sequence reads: CASSYQAGNTEAFF. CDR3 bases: TGCGCCAGCAGCTATCAGGCGGGGAACACTGAAGCTTTCTTT.

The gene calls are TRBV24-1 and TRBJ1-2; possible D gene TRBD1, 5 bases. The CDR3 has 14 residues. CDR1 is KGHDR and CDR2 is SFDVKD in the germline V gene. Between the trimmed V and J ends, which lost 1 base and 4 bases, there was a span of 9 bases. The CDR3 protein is CATSDFEGLYGYTF. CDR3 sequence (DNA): TGTGCCACCAGTGATTTTGAGGGGCTCTATGGCTACACCTTC.

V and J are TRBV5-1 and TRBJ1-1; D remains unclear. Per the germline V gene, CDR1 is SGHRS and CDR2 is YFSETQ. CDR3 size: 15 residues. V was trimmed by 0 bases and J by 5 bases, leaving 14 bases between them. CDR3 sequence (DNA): TGCGCCAGCAGCTTGGTTTCGGCCCGAGGGACTGAAGCTTTCTTT. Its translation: CASSLVSARGTEAFF.

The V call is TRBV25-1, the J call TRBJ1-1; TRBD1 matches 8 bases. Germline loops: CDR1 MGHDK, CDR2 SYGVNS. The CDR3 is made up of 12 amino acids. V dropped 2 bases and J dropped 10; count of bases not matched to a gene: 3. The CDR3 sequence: CASSERTGSAFF. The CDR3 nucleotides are TGTGCCAGCAGTGAACGGACAGGGTCAGCTTTCTTT.

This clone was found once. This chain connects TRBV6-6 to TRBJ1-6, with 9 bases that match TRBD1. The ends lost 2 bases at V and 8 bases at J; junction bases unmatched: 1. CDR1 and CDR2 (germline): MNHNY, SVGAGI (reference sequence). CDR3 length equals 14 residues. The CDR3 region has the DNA TGTGCCAGCAGTTACGGGACAGGGTATTCACCCCTCCACTTT. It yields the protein CASSYGTGYSPLHF.

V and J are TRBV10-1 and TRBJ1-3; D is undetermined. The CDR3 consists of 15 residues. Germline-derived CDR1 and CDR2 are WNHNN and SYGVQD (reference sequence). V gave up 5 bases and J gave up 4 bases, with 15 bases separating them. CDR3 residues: CASSSGLTWGNTIYF. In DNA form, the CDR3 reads TGCGCCAGCAGTTCCGGACTGACGTGGGGAAACACCATATATTTT.

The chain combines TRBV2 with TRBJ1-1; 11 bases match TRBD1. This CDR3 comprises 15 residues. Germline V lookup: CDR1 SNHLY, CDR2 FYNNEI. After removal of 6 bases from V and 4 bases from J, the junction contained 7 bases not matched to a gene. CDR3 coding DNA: TGTGCCAGCAGGATTCCCGGGACAGGGGGCACTGAAGCTTTCTTT. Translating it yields CASRIPGTGGTEAFF.

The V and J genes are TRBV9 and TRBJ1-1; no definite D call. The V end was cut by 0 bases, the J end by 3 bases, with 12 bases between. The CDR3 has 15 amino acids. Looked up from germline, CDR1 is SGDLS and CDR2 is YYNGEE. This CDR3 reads CASSVDGLGDTEAFF. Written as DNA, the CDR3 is TGTGCCAGCAGCGTAGATGGACTCGGGGACACTGAAGCTTTCTTT.

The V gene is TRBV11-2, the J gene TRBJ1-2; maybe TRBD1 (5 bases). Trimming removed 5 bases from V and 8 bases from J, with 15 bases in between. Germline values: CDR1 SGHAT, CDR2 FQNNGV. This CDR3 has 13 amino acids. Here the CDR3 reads CASSRRGEGGYTF. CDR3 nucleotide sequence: TGTGCCAGCAGCCGAAGAGGGGAGGGAGGCTACACCTTC.

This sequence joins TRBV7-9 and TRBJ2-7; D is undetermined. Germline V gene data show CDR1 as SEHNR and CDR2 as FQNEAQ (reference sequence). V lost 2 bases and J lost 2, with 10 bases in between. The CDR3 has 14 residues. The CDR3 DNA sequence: TGTGCCAGCAGCTTAAATACGCCGCCCTACGAGCAGTACTTC. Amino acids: CASSLNTPPYEQYF.

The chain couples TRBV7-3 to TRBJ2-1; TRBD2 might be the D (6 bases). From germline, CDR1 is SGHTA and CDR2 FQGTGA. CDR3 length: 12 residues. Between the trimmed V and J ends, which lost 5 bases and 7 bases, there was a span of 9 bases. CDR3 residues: CASSPGGNEQFF. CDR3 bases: TGTGCCAGCAGCCCCGGGGGTAATGAGCAGTTCTTC.

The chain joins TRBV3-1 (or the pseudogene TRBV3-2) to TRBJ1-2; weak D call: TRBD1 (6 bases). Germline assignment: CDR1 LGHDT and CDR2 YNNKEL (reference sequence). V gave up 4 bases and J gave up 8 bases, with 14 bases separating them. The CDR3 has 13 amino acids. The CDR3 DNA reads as TGTGCCAGCAGCCCGGGACACGGAACCGGCTACACCTTC. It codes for CASSPGHGTGYTF.

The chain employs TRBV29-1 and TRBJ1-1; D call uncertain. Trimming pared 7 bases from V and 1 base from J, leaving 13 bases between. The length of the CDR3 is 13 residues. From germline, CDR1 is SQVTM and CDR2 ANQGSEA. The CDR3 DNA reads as TGCAGCGCCGACCAGAAGGGGAACACTGAAGCTTTCTTT. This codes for CSADQKGNTEAFF. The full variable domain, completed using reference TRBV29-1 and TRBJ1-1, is SAVISQKPSRDICQRGTSLTIQCQVDSQVTMMFWYRQQPGQSLTLIATANQGSEATYESGFVIDKFPISRPNLTFSTLTVSNMSPEDSSIYLCSADQKGNTEAFFGQGTRLTVV.

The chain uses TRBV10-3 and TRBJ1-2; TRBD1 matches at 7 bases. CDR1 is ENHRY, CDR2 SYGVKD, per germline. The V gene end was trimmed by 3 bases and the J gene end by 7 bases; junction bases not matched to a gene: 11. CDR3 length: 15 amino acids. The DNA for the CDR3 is TGTGCCATCAGTGATCGCCCGGGGACAGCGTCTGGCTACACCTTC. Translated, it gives CAISDRPGTASGYTF.

CDR3 DNA sequence: TGTGCCAGCAGAGGGACAGGACAAGAGACCCAGTACTTC. Translating gives CASRGTGQETQYF. The V and J genes are TRBV12-3 or TRBV12-4 and TRBJ2-5; TRBD1 matches 8 bases. V was clipped by 6 bases and J by 2 bases; unmatched bases: 2. This CDR3 is 13 amino acids long.